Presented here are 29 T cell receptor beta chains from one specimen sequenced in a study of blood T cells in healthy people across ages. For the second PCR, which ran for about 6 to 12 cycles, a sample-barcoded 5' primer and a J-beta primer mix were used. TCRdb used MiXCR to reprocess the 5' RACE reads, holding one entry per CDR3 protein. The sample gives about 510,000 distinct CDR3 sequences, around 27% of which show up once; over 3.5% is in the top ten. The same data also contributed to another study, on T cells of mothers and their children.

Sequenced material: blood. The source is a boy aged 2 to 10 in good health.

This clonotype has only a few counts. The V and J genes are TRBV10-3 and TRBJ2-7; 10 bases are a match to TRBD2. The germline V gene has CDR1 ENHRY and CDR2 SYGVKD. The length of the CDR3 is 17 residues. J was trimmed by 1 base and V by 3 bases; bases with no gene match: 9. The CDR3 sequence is CAISDTGLADSSYEQYF. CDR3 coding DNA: TGTGCCATCAGTGATACCGGACTAGCGGACTCATCCTACGAGCAGTACTTC.

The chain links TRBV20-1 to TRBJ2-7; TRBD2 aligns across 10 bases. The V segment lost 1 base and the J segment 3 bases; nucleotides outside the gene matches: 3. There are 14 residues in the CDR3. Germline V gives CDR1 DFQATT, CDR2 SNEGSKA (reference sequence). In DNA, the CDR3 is TGCAGTGCTAGAGTAGCGGGGGGCAGCTACGAGCAGTACTTC. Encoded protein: CSARVAGGSYEQYF.

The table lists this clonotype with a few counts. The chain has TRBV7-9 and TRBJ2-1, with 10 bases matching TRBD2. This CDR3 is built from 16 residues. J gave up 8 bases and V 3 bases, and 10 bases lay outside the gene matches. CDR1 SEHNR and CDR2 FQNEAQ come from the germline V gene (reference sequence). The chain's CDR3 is CASSFRRLAGVDEQFF. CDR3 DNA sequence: TGTGCCAGCAGCTTTCGTCGGCTAGCGGGAGTCGATGAGCAGTTCTTC.

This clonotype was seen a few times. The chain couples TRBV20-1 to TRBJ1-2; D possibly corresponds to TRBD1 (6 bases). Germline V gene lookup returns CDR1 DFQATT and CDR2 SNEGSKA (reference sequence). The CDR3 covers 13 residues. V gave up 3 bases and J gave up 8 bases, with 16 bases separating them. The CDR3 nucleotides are TGCAGTGCTAGGCCCTACAGGGTGGACGGCTACACCTTC. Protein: CSARPYRVDGYTF.

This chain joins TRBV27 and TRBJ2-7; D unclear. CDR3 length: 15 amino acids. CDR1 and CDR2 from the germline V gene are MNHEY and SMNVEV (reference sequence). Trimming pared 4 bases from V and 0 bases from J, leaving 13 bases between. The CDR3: CASSYSIGPSYEQYF. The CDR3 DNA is TGTGCCAGCAGTTATTCCATCGGGCCCTCCTACGAGCAGTACTTC.

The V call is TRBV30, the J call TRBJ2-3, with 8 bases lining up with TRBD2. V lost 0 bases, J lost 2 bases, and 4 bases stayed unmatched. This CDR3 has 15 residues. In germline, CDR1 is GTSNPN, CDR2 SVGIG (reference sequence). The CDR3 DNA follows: TGTGCCTGGAGTGTCGGAGCGGGGGACACAGATACGCAGTATTTT. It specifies CAWSVGAGDTDTQYF. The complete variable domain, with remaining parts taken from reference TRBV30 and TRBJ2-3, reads SQTIHQWPATLVQPVGSPLSLECTVEGTSNPNLYWYRQAAGRGLQLLFYSVGIGQISSEVPQNLSASRPQDRQFILSSKKLLLSDSGFYLCAWSVGAGDTDTQYFGPGTRLTVL.

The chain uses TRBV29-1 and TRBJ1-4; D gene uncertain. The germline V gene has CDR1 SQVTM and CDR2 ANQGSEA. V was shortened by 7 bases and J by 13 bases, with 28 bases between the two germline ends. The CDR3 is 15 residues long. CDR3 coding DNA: TGCAGCGCTTCCCGCGACACGGGCACTCCTGACGGACTGTTTTTT. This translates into CSASRDTGTPDGLFF.

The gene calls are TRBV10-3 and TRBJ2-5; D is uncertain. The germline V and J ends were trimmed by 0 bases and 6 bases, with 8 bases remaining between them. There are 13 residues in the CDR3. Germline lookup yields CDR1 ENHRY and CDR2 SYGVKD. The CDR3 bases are TGTGCCATCAGTGAGTCGTATGGGAAGACCCAGTACTTC. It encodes CAISESYGKTQYF.

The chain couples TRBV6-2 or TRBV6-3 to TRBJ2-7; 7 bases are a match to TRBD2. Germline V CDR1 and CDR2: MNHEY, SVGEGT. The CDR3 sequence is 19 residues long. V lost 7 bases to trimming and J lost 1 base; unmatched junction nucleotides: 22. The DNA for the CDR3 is TGTGCCAGCAAACCCCTGGGCTTTCGGCTGGGCGGGGGATCCTACGAGCAGTACTTC. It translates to CASKPLGFRLGGGSYEQYF.

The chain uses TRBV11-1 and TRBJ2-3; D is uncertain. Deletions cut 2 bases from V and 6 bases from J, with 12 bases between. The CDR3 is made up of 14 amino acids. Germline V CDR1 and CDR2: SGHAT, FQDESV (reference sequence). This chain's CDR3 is CASSLSGADDTQYF. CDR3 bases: TGTGCCAGCAGCTTATCGGGCGCAGACGATACGCAGTATTTT.

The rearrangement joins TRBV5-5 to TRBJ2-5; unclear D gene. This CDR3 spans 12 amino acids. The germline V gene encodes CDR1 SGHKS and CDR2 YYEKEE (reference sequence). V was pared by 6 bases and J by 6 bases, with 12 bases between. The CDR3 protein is CASTASRKTQYF. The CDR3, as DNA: TGTGCCAGCACAGCATCCCGGAAGACCCAGTACTTC. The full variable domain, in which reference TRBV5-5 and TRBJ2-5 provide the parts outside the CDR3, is DAGVTQSPTHLIKTRGQQVTLRCSPISGHKSVSWYQQVLGQGPQFIFQYYEKEERGRGNFPDRFSARQFPNYSSELNVNALLLGDSALYLCASTASRKTQYFGPGTRLLVL.

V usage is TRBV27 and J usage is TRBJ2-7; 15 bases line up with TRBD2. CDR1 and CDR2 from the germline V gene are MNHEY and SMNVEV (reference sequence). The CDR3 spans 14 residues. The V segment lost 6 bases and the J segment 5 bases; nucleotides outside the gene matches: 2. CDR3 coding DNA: TGTGCCAGCAGGGGACTAGCGGGAGGAAACGAGCAGTACGTC. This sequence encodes CASRGLAGGNEQYV.

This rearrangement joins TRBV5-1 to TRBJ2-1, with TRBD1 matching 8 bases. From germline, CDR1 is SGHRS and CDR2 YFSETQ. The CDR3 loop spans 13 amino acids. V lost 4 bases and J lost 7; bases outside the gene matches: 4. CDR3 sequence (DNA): TGCGCCAGCAGCGAGACAGGGGCTAATGAGCAGTTCTTC. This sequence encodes CASSETGANEQFF.

The CDR3 sequence: CASSPRDYPSGGTQYF. Here the CDR3 DNA reads TGTGCCAGCAGTCCCCGGGACTACCCCTCGGGTGGGACCCAGTACTTC. The chain couples TRBV2 to TRBJ2-5; 7 nucleotides agree with TRBD2. Trimming cost V 5 bases and J 7 bases; bases outside gene matches: 16. CDR1 is SNHLY, CDR2 FYNNEI, per germline. The CDR3 is made up of 16 amino acids.

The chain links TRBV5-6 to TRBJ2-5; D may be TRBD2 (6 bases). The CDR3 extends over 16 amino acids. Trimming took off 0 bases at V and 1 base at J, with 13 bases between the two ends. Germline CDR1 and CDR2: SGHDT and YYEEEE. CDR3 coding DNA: TGTGCCAGCAGCTTGGCTGCGGGGCCCTTCCAAGAGACCCAGTACTTC. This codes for CASSLAAGPFQETQYF.

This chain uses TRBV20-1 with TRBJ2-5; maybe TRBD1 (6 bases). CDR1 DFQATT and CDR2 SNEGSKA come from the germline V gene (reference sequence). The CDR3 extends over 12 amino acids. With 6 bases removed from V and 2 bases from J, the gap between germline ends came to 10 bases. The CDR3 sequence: CSAGAGQETQYF. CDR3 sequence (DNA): TGCAGTGCGGGGGCCGGGCAAGAGACCCAGTACTTC.

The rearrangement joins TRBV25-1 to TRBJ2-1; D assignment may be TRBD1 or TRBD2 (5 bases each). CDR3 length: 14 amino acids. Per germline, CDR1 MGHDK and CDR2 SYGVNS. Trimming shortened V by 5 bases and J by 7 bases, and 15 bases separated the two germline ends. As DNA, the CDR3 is TGTGCCAGCAGTCAACAAACCTGGGGGAATGAGCAGTTCTTC. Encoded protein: CASSQQTWGNEQFF.

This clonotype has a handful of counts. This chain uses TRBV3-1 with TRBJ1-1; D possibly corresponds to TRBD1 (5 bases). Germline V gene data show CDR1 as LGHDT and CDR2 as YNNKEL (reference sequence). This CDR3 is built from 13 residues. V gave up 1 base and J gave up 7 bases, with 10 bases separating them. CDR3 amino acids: CASSQGQGGEAFF. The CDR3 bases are TGTGCCAGCAGCCAAGGGCAGGGCGGTGAAGCTTTCTTT.

The CDR3 is CASSTTRVANNYGYTF. DNA of the CDR3: TGTGCCAGCAGTACAACCCGAGTAGCTAACAACTATGGCTACACCTTC. This chain joins TRBV6-5 and TRBJ1-2; D is unresolved. Germline CDR1 is MNHEY and CDR2 is SVGAGI. The CDR3 is 16 amino acids. The ends were cut back, 5 bases at V and 2 bases at J, with 18 bases in the middle.

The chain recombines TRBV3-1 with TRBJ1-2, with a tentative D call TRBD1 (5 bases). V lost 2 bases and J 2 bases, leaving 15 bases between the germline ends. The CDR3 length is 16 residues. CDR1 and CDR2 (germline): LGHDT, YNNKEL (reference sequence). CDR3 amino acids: CASSQSRGRSNYGYTF. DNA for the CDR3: TGTGCCAGCAGCCAATCCCGGGGCAGGTCCAACTATGGCTACACCTTC.

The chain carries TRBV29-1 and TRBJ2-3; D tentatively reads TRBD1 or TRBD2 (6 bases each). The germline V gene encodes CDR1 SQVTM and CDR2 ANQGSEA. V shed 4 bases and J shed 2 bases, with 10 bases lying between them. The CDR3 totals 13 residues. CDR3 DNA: TGCAGCGTTGCCGGGGGCCACACAGATACGCAGTATTTT. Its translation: CSVAGGHTDTQYF.

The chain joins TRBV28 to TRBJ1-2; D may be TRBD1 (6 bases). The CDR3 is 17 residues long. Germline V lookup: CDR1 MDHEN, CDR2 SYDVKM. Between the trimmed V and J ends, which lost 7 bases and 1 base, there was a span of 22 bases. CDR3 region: CASKAIRQEPINYGYTF. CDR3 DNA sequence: TGTGCCAGCAAGGCAATTCGACAGGAGCCTATTAACTATGGCTACACCTTC.

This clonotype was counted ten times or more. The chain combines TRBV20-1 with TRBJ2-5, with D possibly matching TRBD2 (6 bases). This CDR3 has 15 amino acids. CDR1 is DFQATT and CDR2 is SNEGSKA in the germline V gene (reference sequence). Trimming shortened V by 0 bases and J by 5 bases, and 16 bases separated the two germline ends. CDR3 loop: CSARDLVLAFETQYF. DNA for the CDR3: TGCAGTGCTAGAGATCTTGTCCTAGCGTTTGAGACCCAGTACTTC.

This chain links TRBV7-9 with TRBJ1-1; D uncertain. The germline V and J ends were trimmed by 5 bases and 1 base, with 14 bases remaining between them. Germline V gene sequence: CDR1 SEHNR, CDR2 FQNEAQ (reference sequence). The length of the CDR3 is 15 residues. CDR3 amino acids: CASSPPLHRNTEAFF. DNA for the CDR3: TGTGCCAGCAGCCCTCCCCTTCACCGGAACACTGAAGCTTTCTTT.

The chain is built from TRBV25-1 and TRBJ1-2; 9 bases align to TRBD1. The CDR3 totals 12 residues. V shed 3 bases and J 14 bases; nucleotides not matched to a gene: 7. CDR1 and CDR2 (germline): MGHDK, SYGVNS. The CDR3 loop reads CASSDRTGAATF. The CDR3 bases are TGTGCCAGCAGTGATAGGACAGGGGCCGCTACCTTC.

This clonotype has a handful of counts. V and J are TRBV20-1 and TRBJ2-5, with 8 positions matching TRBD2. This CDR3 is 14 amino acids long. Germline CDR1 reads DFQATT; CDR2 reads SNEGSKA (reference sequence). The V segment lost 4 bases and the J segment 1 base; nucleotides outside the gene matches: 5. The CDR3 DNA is TGCAGTGCTAACGTAGCGGGGCTCCAAGAGACCCAGTACTTC. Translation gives CSANVAGLQETQYF.

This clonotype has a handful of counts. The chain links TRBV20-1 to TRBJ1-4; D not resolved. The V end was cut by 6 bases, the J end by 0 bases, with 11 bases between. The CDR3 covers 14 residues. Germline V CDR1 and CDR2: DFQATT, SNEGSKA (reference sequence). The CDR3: CSALLGATNEKLFF. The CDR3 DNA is TGCAGTGCCCTCCTCGGGGCAACTAATGAAAAACTGTTTTTT.

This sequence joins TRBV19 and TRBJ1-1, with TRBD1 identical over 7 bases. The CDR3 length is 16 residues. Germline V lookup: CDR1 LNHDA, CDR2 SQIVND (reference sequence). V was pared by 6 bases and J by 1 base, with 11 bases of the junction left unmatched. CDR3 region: CASRPYQDRTNTEAFF. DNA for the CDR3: TGTGCCAGTAGGCCTTATCAGGACAGGACGAACACTGAAGCTTTCTTT.

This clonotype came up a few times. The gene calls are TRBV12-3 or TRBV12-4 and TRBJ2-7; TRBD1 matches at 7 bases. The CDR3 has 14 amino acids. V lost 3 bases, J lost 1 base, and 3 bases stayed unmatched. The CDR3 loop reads CASSFLTGSYEQYF. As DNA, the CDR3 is TGTGCCAGCAGTTTCCTGACAGGGTCCTACGAGCAGTACTTC.